This passage covers 9 T cell receptor beta chains from one sample sequenced in a study of T cell changes during pregnancy in multiple sclerosis. The assay was immunoSEQ multiplex PCR, and TCRdb's table has in-frame clones only and misses some. The sample includes roughly 84,000 clones, roughly 95% of them seen just once. Material: peripheral blood, obtained in the third trimester of pregnancy. These receptors were collected from a female donor in good health, enrolled as a control in a pregnancy study.

This clone was observed once. J is TRBJ2-7 and V is TRBV6-1; TRBD1 matches at 7 bases. The CDR3 is 13 amino acids. Germline CDR1 and CDR2: MNHNS and SASEGT. The V segment lost 2 bases and the J segment 6 bases; nucleotides outside the gene matches: 4. CDR3 amino acids: CASSETGAGEQYF. The CDR3, as DNA: TGTGCCAGCAGTGAAACAGGGGCAGGCGAGCAGTACTTC.

This chain joins TRBV20-1 and TRBJ1-1; D ambiguous. The CDR3 has 11 residues. Trimming pared 5 bases from V and 5 bases from J, leaving 9 bases between. The germline CDR1 and CDR2 sequences are DFQATT and SNEGSKA (reference sequence). CDR3 residues: CSAPAGTEAFF. CDR3 nucleotides: TGCAGTGCTCCGGCGGGGACTGAAGCTTTCTTT.

The rearrangement links TRBV7-9 to TRBJ1-1; 12 nucleotides align to TRBD1. J was trimmed by 8 bases and V by 2 bases; bases with no gene match: 3. The V gene's germline CDR1 is SEHNR and CDR2 FQNEAQ (reference sequence). The length of the CDR3 is 14 residues. The CDR3 loop reads CASSLRDRGPEAFF. CDR3 sequence (DNA): TGTGCCAGCAGCTTACGGGACAGGGGGCCAGAAGCTTTCTTT.

The J gene is TRBJ1-4, the V gene TRBV30, with D unclear. Germline V gene lookup returns CDR1 GTSNPN and CDR2 SVGIG (reference sequence). This CDR3 has 16 amino acids. Trimming pared 3 bases from V and 4 bases from J, leaving 18 bases between. CDR3 residues: CAWSPWRAGFNEKLFF. The CDR3 DNA reads TGTGCCTGGAGCCCCTGGAGGGCAGGATTTAATGAAAAACTGTTTTTT.

The chain joins TRBV2 to TRBJ2-5; maybe TRBD1 (7 bases). Trimming cost V 3 bases and J 5 bases, with 10 bases left between them. This CDR3 region has 13 residues. Germline CDR1 is SNHLY and CDR2 is FYNNEI. The CDR3 loop is CASSDRGVETQYF. CDR3 nucleotide sequence: TGTGCCAGCAGTGACAGGGGGGTGGAGACCCAGTACTTC.

This rearrangement joins TRBV6-6 to TRBJ1-2, with TRBD1 matching over 8 bases. V lost 7 bases to trimming and J lost 5 bases; unmatched junction nucleotides: 15. The CDR3 runs 16 residues. The germline gives CDR1 MNHNY, CDR2 SVGAGI (reference sequence). Here the CDR3 DNA reads TGTGCCAGCATCGACCACATCTCGGACAGGGAATATGGCTACACCTTC. It yields the protein CASIDHISDREYGYTF.

The chain employs TRBV2 and TRBJ2-7; the match to TRBD2 covers 11 bases. V shed 2 bases and J 7 bases; nucleotides not matched to a gene: 7. In germline, CDR1 is SNHLY, CDR2 FYNNEI. The CDR3 extends over 15 amino acids. The CDR3 sequence: CASSELAGGAGEQYF. DNA of the CDR3: TGTGCCAGCAGTGAACTAGCGGGAGGTGCTGGTGAGCAGTACTTC. The full variable domain, with the rest looked up from reference TRBV2 and TRBJ2-7, is EPEVTQTPSHQVTQMGQEVILRCVPISNHLYFYWYRQILGQKVEFLVSFYNNEISEKSEIFDDQFSVERPDGSNFTLKIRSTKLEDSAMYFCASSELAGGAGEQYFGPGTRLTVT.

The chain couples TRBV5-1 to TRBJ2-7, with D unresolved. The CDR3 consists of 14 residues. The V end lost 0 bases, the J end lost 6 bases, and 13 bases lay between the germline ends. Germline-derived CDR1 and CDR2 are SGHRS and YFSETQ. The CDR3 nucleotides read TGCGCCAGCAGCTTGGACCCTCCCTTGCGCGAGCAGTACTTC. Encoded protein: CASSLDPPLREQYF. The full variable domain, rest sourced from reference TRBV5-1 and TRBJ2-7, is KAGVTQTPRYLIKTRGQQVTLSCSPISGHRSVSWYQQTPGQGLQFLFEYFSETQRNKGNFPGRFSGRQFSNSRSEMNVSTLELGDSALYLCASSLDPPLREQYFGPGTRLTVT.

This clone was picked up one time. J is TRBJ2-2 and V is TRBV2; the D is unclear. V was clipped by 2 bases and J by 1 base, with 5 bases between them. The CDR3 loop spans 14 amino acids. CDR1 and CDR2 (germline): SNHLY, FYNNEI. In DNA, the CDR3 is TGTGCCAGCAGTGAATCCGGGAACACCGGGGAGCTGTTTTTT. Translating it yields CASSESGNTGELFF.